The present TCR beta chain was sequenced within a study of T cell repertoires in cytomegalovirus infection. Across the study: CMV infection and matching HLA type were both indicated by public TCR beta signatures.

Via MiXCR, TCRdb re-called the reads, giving one row per CDR3 protein. The sample has about 260,000 distinct CDR3 sequences, roughly 13% seen once. Whole-study results and caveats: Predominance within the ex vivo response was attributable to HLA-C-restricted CMV-specific TCR beta clonotypes.

As concerns this clonotype: Its antigen is still unknown.

The sample taken for sequencing was PBMCs. The clonotype originates from a human donor in good health (CMV status not recorded). Some clones in this sample may be carry-over from other donors' samples.

The CDR3 nucleotides are TGTGCCAGCAGTGACTATGAGCAGTTCTTC. Its protein product is CASSDYEQFF. The chain links TRBV2 to TRBJ2-1; D remains ambiguous. The CDR3 has 10 residues. The germline gives CDR1 SNHLY, CDR2 FYNNEI. Between the trimmed V and J ends, which lost 3 bases and 8 bases, there was a span of 2 bases.